Listed below are T cell receptor beta chains from one sample, sequenced in a study of human T cells and chemical hapten exposure. Via MiXCR, TCRdb re-called the RACE reads, giving one row per CDR3 protein. Of 150,000 to 200,000 distinct CDR3 sequences listed, almost 30% are singletons. This specimen was whole blood, taken in connection with sensitization to the hapten diphenylcyclopropenone (DPC). The origin of the receptors is a woman aged 25 to 39 with alopecia areata. Some clones in this sample may be carry-over from other donors' samples. The CDR3 runs from the conserved cysteine through the conserved F or W. A D gene is named only where the DNA matches it firmly. For some rows the clone size is stated as once, few or many, or as a class when expanded; others skip it.

v_call: TRBV29-1
d_call: NA
j_call: TRBJ1-1
clone_size: few
cdr3_aa: CSALVIDTEAFF
cdr3_nt: TGCAGCGCCTTGGTGATAGACACTGAAGCTTTCTTT

v_call: TRBV18
d_call: NA
j_call: TRBJ1-3
clone_size: NA
cdr3_aa: CASSPSPLTLSGNTIYF
cdr3_nt: TGTGCCAGCTCACCAAGTCCCCTAACTCTCTCTGGAAACACCATATATTTT

v_call: TRBV18
d_call: NA
j_call: TRBJ2-2
clone_size: NA
cdr3_aa: CASSPQAGRNTGELFF
cdr3_nt: TGTGCCAGCTCACCACAAGCAGGGAGGAACACCGGGGAGCTGTTTTTT

v_call: TRBV28
d_call: NA
j_call: TRBJ1-1
clone_size: few
cdr3_aa: CASSFSQGLGLTEAFF
cdr3_nt: TGTGCCAGCAGTTTCTCTCAGGGTTTAGGTTTAACTGAAGCTTTCTTT

v_call: TRBV5-1
d_call: TRBD1
j_call: TRBJ1-1
clone_size: NA
cdr3_aa: CASSLDRGDTEAFF
cdr3_nt: TGCGCCAGCAGTTTAGACAGGGGGGACACTGAAGCTTTCTTT

v_call: TRBV20-1
d_call: TRBD2
j_call: TRBJ2-7
clone_size: NA
cdr3_aa: CSARAPDPSGGSYEQYF
cdr3_nt: TGCAGTGCTAGAGCCCCTGACCCCAGCGGGGGGTCCTACGAGCAGTACTTC

v_call: TRBV2
d_call: TRBD1
j_call: TRBJ1-6
clone_size: NA
cdr3_aa: CASRGQGTTSPLHF
cdr3_nt: TGTGCCAGCAGGGGACAGGGGACTACTTCACCCCTCCACTTT

v_call: TRBV28
d_call: NA
j_call: TRBJ1-3
clone_size: NA
cdr3_aa: CASSSPTILISGNTIYF
cdr3_nt: TGTGCCAGCAGTTCCCCAACAATTTTGATATCTGGAAACACCATATATTTT

v_call: TRBV29-1
d_call: TRBD1
j_call: TRBJ1-1
clone_size: NA
cdr3_aa: CSVVQGASTEAFF
cdr3_nt: TGCAGCGTTGTACAGGGGGCGAGCACTGAAGCTTTCTTT

v_call: TRBV12-3/TRBV12-4
d_call: NA
j_call: TRBJ1-1
clone_size: once
cdr3_aa: CASKSGVNTEAFF
cdr3_nt: TGTGCCAGCAAATCAGGGGTGAACACTGAAGCTTTCTTT

v_call: TRBV27
d_call: TRBD2
j_call: TRBJ2-1
clone_size: few
cdr3_aa: CASSFRLAGPPITYNEQFF
cdr3_nt: TGTGCCAGCAGCTTCCGGCTAGCGGGCCCACCGATCACCTACAATGAGCAGTTCTTC

v_call: TRBV29-1
d_call: TRBD1
j_call: TRBJ2-1
clone_size: many
cdr3_aa: CSVSETGNEQFF
cdr3_nt: TGCAGCGTTTCCGAGACAGGGAATGAGCAGTTCTTC

v_call: TRBV9
d_call: TRBD1
j_call: TRBJ2-5
clone_size: once
cdr3_aa: CASSVAGTVETQYF
cdr3_nt: TGTGCCAGCAGCGTAGCCGGGACAGTAGAGACCCAGTACTTC

v_call: TRBV4-1
d_call: TRBD2
j_call: TRBJ2-5
clone_size: few
cdr3_aa: CASSQIGTSGKEKTQYF
cdr3_nt: TGCGCCAGCAGCCAAATCGGTACTAGCGGGAAGGAGAAGACCCAGTACTTC

v_call: TRBV19
d_call: NA
j_call: TRBJ1-4
clone_size: NA
cdr3_aa: CASNPLGGGGKLFF
cdr3_nt: TGTGCCAGCAACCCTCTGGGCGGTGGTGGAAAACTGTTTTTT

v_call: TRBV11-2
d_call: NA
j_call: TRBJ1-2
clone_size: few
cdr3_aa: CASSLEGTHYGYTF
cdr3_nt: TGTGCCAGCAGCTTGGAGGGGACCCACTATGGCTACACCTTC

v_call: TRBV28
d_call: NA
j_call: TRBJ2-5
clone_size: few
cdr3_aa: CASSLGRNRQETQYF
cdr3_nt: TGTGCCAGCAGTTTAGGCCGGAATCGACAAGAGACCCAGTACTTC

v_call: TRBV6-2/TRBV6-3
d_call: NA
j_call: TRBJ2-2
clone_size: few
cdr3_aa: CASSGDKNTGELFF
cdr3_nt: TGTGCCAGCAGCGGGGACAAGAACACCGGGGAGCTGTTTTTT

v_call: TRBV29-1
d_call: NA
j_call: TRBJ2-5
clone_size: NA
cdr3_aa: CSVAYRSQETQYF
cdr3_nt: TGCAGCGTTGCCTATCGATCACAAGAGACCCAGTACTTC

v_call: TRBV18
d_call: NA
j_call: TRBJ1-5
clone_size: NA
cdr3_aa: CASSRTDNQPQHF
cdr3_nt: TGTGCCAGCTCACGGACAGACAATCAGCCCCAGCATTTT

v_call: TRBV7-3
d_call: NA
j_call: TRBJ2-1
clone_size: NA
cdr3_aa: CASSLTGTGNEQFF
cdr3_nt: TGTGCCAGCAGCTTAACTGGGACGGGCAATGAGCAGTTCTTC

v_call: TRBV10-3
d_call: NA
j_call: TRBJ1-1
clone_size: NA
cdr3_aa: CAISERGNTEAFF
cdr3_nt: TGTGCCATCAGTGAGAGGGGGAACACTGAAGCTTTCTTT

v_call: TRBV6-2/TRBV6-3
d_call: TRBD2
j_call: TRBJ2-7
clone_size: NA
cdr3_aa: CASSYESGGAYEQYF
cdr3_nt: TGTGCCAGCAGTTACGAGTCGGGAGGTGCCTACGAGCAGTACTTC

v_call: TRBV28
d_call: NA
j_call: TRBJ2-1
clone_size: NA
cdr3_aa: CATTGRGLPGYF
cdr3_nt: TGTGCCACCACGGGTCGAGGACTCCCCGGATACTTC

v_call: TRBV6-2/TRBV6-3
d_call: NA
j_call: TRBJ1-1
clone_size: NA
cdr3_aa: CASRLVSQGWVVNTEAFF
cdr3_nt: TGTGCCAGCAGATTAGTTTCTCAGGGTTGGGTCGTGAACACTGAAGCTTTCTTT

v_call: TRBV28
d_call: NA
j_call: TRBJ2-7
clone_size: NA
cdr3_aa: CASSPSRGEFYYEQYF
cdr3_nt: TGTGCCAGCAGCCCCTCCAGGGGAGAGTTCTACTACGAGCAGTACTTC

v_call: TRBV27
d_call: NA
j_call: TRBJ2-7
clone_size: NA
cdr3_aa: CASSPWDALYEQYF
cdr3_nt: TGTGCCAGCAGTCCCTGGGATGCCCTCTACGAGCAGTACTTC

v_call: TRBV30
d_call: TRBD2
j_call: TRBJ2-7
clone_size: once
cdr3_aa: CAWRPLAGDHEQYF
cdr3_nt: TGTGCCTGGAGACCGCTAGCGGGAGACCACGAGCAGTACTTC

v_call: TRBV30
d_call: NA
j_call: TRBJ1-2
clone_size: NA
cdr3_aa: CAWSGGRELKSPDYGYTF
cdr3_nt: TGTGCCTGGAGCGGGGGCAGGGAGCTAAAATCCCCCGACTATGGCTACACCTTC

v_call: TRBV6-2/TRBV6-3
d_call: NA
j_call: TRBJ2-3
clone_size: once
cdr3_aa: CASSSDPARADTQYF
cdr3_nt: TGTGCCAGCAGTTCCGACCCAGCGAGGGCAGATACGCAGTATTTT

v_call: TRBV6-5
d_call: TRBD1
j_call: TRBJ2-3
clone_size: NA
cdr3_aa: CASVPGTDNCTDTQYF
cdr3_nt: TGTGCCAGCGTCCCCGGGACAGATAATTGCACAGATACGCAGTATTTT

v_call: TRBV20-1
d_call: TRBD1
j_call: TRBJ1-1
clone_size: NA
cdr3_aa: CSAPQGYTEAFF
cdr3_nt: TGCAGTGCGCCACAGGGGTACACTGAAGCTTTCTTT

v_call: TRBV6-6
d_call: TRBD1
j_call: TRBJ2-6
clone_size: few
cdr3_aa: CASLRTGGISGANVLTF
cdr3_nt: TGTGCCAGCCTGCGGACAGGGGGAATCTCTGGGGCCAACGTCCTGACTTTC

v_call: TRBV6-5
d_call: NA
j_call: TRBJ2-6
clone_size: few
cdr3_aa: CASSYFTASSGANVLTF
cdr3_nt: TGTGCCAGCAGTTACTTCACAGCGAGCTCTGGGGCCAACGTCCTGACTTTC

v_call: TRBV28
d_call: NA
j_call: TRBJ1-1
clone_size: few
cdr3_aa: CASRPAGVGSEAFF
cdr3_nt: TGTGCCAGCCGTCCGGCGGGGGTGGGATCTGAAGCTTTCTTT

v_call: TRBV20-1
d_call: TRBD2
j_call: TRBJ2-7
clone_size: NA
cdr3_aa: CSARDAGAGGPAEQYF
cdr3_nt: TGCAGTGCTAGAGATGCCGGTGCGGGAGGGCCTGCCGAGCAGTACTTC

v_call: TRBV28
d_call: NA
j_call: TRBJ1-2
clone_size: many
cdr3_aa: CASSSGRFGFGYTF
cdr3_nt: TGTGCCAGCAGTTCAGGCCGATTTGGCTTCGGCTACACCTTC

v_call: TRBV12-3/TRBV12-4
d_call: TRBD1
j_call: TRBJ2-1
clone_size: NA
cdr3_aa: CASTSGQGYNEQFF
cdr3_nt: TGTGCCAGCACCTCGGGACAGGGGTACAATGAGCAGTTCTTC

v_call: TRBV7-2
d_call: NA
j_call: TRBJ2-4
clone_size: few
cdr3_aa: CASSLDAFRNIQYF
cdr3_nt: TGTGCCAGCAGCTTAGATGCGTTCCGAAACATTCAGTACTTC

v_call: TRBV11-1
d_call: NA
j_call: TRBJ2-1
clone_size: many
cdr3_aa: CASSFRGTGNEQFF
cdr3_nt: TGTGCCAGCAGCTTTCGGGGTACAGGGAATGAGCAGTTCTTC

v_call: TRBV27
d_call: TRBD1
j_call: TRBJ1-6
clone_size: NA
cdr3_aa: CASSDRAPNSPLHF
cdr3_nt: TGTGCCAGTTCGGACAGGGCACCTAATTCACCCCTCCACTTT

v_call: TRBV24-1
d_call: NA
j_call: TRBJ2-3
clone_size: few
cdr3_aa: CATNSGSSSTDTQYF
cdr3_nt: TGTGCCACCAATTCGGGGAGTTCTAGCACAGATACGCAGTATTTT

v_call: TRBV10-3
d_call: NA
j_call: TRBJ1-2
clone_size: NA
cdr3_aa: CAIRGRVLGYTF
cdr3_nt: TGTGCCATCCGAGGCAGGGTACTTGGCTACACCTTC

v_call: TRBV29-1
d_call: NA
j_call: TRBJ2-7
clone_size: few
cdr3_aa: CSVEGLGGLRYEQYF
cdr3_nt: TGCAGCGTTGAGGGCTTGGGGGGGCTCAGGTACGAGCAGTACTTC

v_call: TRBV20-1
d_call: NA
j_call: TRBJ2-5
clone_size: NA
cdr3_aa: CSASVSRRETQYF
cdr3_nt: TGCAGTGCTAGCGTGAGTCGCCGGGAGACCCAGTACTTC

v_call: TRBV7-3
d_call: NA
j_call: TRBJ2-1
clone_size: NA
cdr3_aa: CASSLEAASYNEQFF
cdr3_nt: TGTGCCAGCAGCTTGGAGGCGGCCTCCTACAATGAGCAGTTCTTC

v_call: TRBV7-2
d_call: NA
j_call: TRBJ2-6
clone_size: NA
cdr3_aa: CASSSGSGANVLTF
cdr3_nt: TGTGCCAGCAGCTCGGGCTCTGGGGCCAACGTCCTGACTTTC

v_call: TRBV29-1
d_call: NA
j_call: TRBJ2-1
clone_size: few
cdr3_aa: CSVVRANGDEQFF
cdr3_nt: TGCAGCGTTGTTAGGGCCAACGGTGATGAGCAGTTCTTC

v_call: TRBV29-1
d_call: TRBD2
j_call: TRBJ2-7
clone_size: NA
cdr3_aa: CSVEDPSGYEQYF
cdr3_nt: TGCAGCGTTGAAGATCCTAGCGGGTACGAGCAGTACTTC

v_call: TRBV20-1
d_call: TRBD1
j_call: TRBJ2-6
clone_size: NA
cdr3_aa: CSAPGQGAGGANVLTF
cdr3_nt: TGCAGTGCTCCAGGCCAGGGGGCTGGTGGGGCCAACGTCCTGACTTTC

v_call: TRBV29-1
d_call: NA
j_call: TRBJ2-1
clone_size: few
cdr3_aa: CSVDRVSGYNEQFF
cdr3_nt: TGCAGCGTTGACAGGGTATCGGGCTACAATGAGCAGTTCTTC

v_call: TRBV29-1
d_call: NA
j_call: TRBJ1-5
clone_size: NA
cdr3_aa: CSVEIGGADQPQHF
cdr3_nt: TGCAGCGTTGAAATCGGGGGGGCGGATCAGCCCCAGCATTTT

v_call: TRBV7-9
d_call: TRBD2
j_call: TRBJ2-3
clone_size: once
cdr3_aa: CASTTLGTSGYTQYF
cdr3_nt: TGTGCCAGCACCACGCTTGGGACTAGCGGTTATACGCAGTATTTT

v_call: TRBV29-1
d_call: NA
j_call: TRBJ1-4
clone_size: few
cdr3_aa: CSVEDQGREKLFF
cdr3_nt: TGCAGCGTTGAAGACCAGGGGCGAGAAAAACTGTTTTTT

v_call: TRBV29-1
d_call: TRBD1
j_call: TRBJ1-1
clone_size: NA
cdr3_aa: CSVVDRVNTEAFF
cdr3_nt: TGCAGCGTTGTGGACAGGGTGAACACTGAAGCTTTCTTT

v_call: TRBV7-2
d_call: NA
j_call: TRBJ1-1
clone_size: few
cdr3_aa: CASSLRSSNTEAFF
cdr3_nt: TGTGCCAGCAGCTTACGGTCCTCTAACACTGAAGCTTTCTTT

v_call: TRBV5-1
d_call: NA
j_call: TRBJ2-7
clone_size: NA
cdr3_aa: CASSLALLGDRDEQYF
cdr3_nt: TGCGCCAGCAGCTTGGCCCTACTGGGGGATAGAGACGAGCAGTACTTC

v_call: TRBV7-2
d_call: TRBD2
j_call: TRBJ2-1
clone_size: few
cdr3_aa: CASTPGGSSYNEQFF
cdr3_nt: TGTGCCAGCACACCGGGGGGAAGCTCCTACAATGAGCAGTTCTTC